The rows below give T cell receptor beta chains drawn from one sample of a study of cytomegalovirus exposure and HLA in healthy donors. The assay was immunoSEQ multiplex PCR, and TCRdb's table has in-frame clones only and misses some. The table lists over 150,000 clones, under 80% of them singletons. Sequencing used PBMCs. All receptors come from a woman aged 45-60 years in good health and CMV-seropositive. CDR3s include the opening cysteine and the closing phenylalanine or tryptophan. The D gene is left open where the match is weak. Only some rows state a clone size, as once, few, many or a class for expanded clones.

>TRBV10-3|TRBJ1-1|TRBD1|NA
CAIRGQGVWDTEAFF
TGTGCCATCAGGGGACAGGGGGTATGGGACACTGAAGCTTTCTTT
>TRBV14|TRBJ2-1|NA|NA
CASSGQGFYNEQFF
TGTGCCAGCAGTGGGCAGGGGTTCTACAATGAGCAGTTCTTC
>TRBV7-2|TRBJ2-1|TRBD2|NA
CASSLAVLAGAIPSYNEQFF
TGTGCCAGCAGCTTAGCCGTCCTAGCGGGGGCCATCCCCTCCTACAATGAGCAGTTCTTC
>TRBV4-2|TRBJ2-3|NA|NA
CASSQGGSGSETQYF
TGTGCCAGCAGCCAAGGAGGGTCGGGGTCCGAGACGCAGTATTTT
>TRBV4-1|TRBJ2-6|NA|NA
CASSPSAGTPNVLTF
TGCGCCAGCAGCCCCTCCGCGGGGACCCCCAACGTCCTGACTTTC
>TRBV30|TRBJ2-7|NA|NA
CAWRTGGHEQYF
TGTGCCTGGAGGACTGGGGGCCACGAGCAGTACTTC
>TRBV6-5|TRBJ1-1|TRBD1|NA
CASTSGGYNTEAFF
TGTGCCAGCACCTCAGGGGGATATAACACTGAAGCTTTCTTT
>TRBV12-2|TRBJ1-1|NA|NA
CASRSSDTLTEAFF
TGTGCAAGTCGCTCGTCGGACACCCTCACTGAAGCTTTCTTT
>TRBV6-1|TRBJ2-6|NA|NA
CASILSSGANVLTF
TGTGCCAGCATTCTAAGCTCTGGGGCCAACGTCCTGACTTTC
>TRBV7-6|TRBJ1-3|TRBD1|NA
CASSLTTGNSGNTIYF
TGTGCCAGCAGCTTGACGACAGGGAACTCTGGAAACACCATATATTTT
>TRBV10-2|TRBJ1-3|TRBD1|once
CASSAQGGPSISGNTIYF
TGCGCCAGCTCCGCGCAAGGGGGCCCTTCAATCTCTGGAAACACCATATATTTT
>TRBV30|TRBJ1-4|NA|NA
CAWSFGLGGEKLFF
TGTGCCTGGAGTTTCGGACTCGGGGGGGAAAAACTGTTTTTT
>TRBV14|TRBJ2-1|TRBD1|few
CASSQGRTGGWNEQFF
TGTGCCAGCAGCCAAGGTAGAACAGGGGGATGGAATGAGCAGTTCTTC
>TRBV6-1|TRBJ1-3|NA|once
CASSGPIDGAGNTIYF
TGTGCCAGCAGTGGTCCCATAGACGGAGCTGGAAACACCATATATTTT
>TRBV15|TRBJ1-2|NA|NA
CATKPSGQFYGYTF
TGTGCCACCAAACCTTCCGGACAGTTTTATGGCTACACCTTC
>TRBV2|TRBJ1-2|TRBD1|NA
CASSTPGQGTGYTF
TGTGCCAGCAGTACGCCGGGACAGGGGACCGGCTACACCTTC
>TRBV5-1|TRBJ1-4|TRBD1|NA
CASSLAGDRGEKLFF
TGCGCCAGCAGCTTGGCCGGGGACAGGGGGGAAAAACTGTTTTTT
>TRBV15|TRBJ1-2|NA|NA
CATSRERGLGNYGYTF
TGTGCCACCAGCAGAGAGAGGGGGTTGGGTAACTATGGCTACACCTTC
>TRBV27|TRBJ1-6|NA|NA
CASSRRQVNSPLHF
TGTGCCAGCAGCCGGAGACAGGTTAATTCACCCCTCCACTTT
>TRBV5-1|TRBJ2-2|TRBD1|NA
CASSLAPGQSTGELFF
TGCGCCAGCAGCTTGGCTCCGGGACAGAGCACCGGGGAGCTGTTTTTT
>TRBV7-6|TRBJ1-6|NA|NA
CASSLEVQPSPLHF
TGTGCCAGCAGCTTAGAGGTACAGCCATCACCCCTCCACTTT
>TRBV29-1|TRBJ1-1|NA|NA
CSVEKGGETEAFF
TGCAGCGTTGAAAAAGGGGGTGAAACTGAAGCTTTCTTT
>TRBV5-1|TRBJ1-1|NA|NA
CASSFNSEAFF
TGCGCCAGCAGCTTCAACTCTGAAGCTTTCTTT
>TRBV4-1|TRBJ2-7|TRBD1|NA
CASSLDPGTGGYEQYF
TGCGCCAGCAGCCTCGACCCCGGGACAGGGGGCTACGAGCAGTACTTC
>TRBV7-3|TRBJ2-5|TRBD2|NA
CASSLSGGAGQETQYF
TGTGCCAGCAGCTTAAGCGGGGGGGCTGGGCAAGAGACCCAGTACTTC
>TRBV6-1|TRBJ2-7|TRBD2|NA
CASSGHGTSFYEQYF
TGTGCCAGCAGTGGACACGGGACTAGCTTCTACGAGCAGTACTTC
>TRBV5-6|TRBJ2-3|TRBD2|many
CASSLGGGIISTDTQYF
TGTGCCAGCAGCTTGGGGGGGGGTATTATTAGCACAGATACGCAGTATTTT
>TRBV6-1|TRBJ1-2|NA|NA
CATLTEPYGYTF
TGTGCCACCTTAACAGAACCCTATGGCTACACCTTC
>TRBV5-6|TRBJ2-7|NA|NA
CASSLGTDRMVEYF
TGTGCCAGCAGCTTGGGGACAGATCGTATGGTGGAGTACTTC
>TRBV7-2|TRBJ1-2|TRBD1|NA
CASSLDGTVRGYTF
TGTGCCAGCAGCTTAGACGGGACAGTCAGAGGCTACACCTTC
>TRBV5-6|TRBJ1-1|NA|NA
CASRLRRGRGTEAFF
TGTGCCAGCAGACTAAGGAGAGGGAGAGGCACTGAAGCTTTCTTT
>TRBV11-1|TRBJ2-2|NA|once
CASSLGGAFTGELFF
TGTGCCAGCAGCTTAGGCGGGGCCTTTACCGGGGAGCTGTTTTTT
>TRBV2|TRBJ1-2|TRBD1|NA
CASRQGGNYGYTF
TGTGCCAGCAGACAGGGGGGAAACTATGGCTACACCTTC
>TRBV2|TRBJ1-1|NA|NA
CASRQDRLNTEAFF
TGTGCCAGTAGACAAGACCGCCTAAACACTGAAGCTTTCTTT
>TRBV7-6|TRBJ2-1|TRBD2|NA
CASSLGTRYNEQFF
TGTGCCAGCAGCTTAGGGACTAGATACAATGAGCAGTTCTTC
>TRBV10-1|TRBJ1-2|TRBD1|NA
CASSGDRSYGYTF
TGCGCCAGCAGTGGGGACAGATCCTATGGCTACACCTTC
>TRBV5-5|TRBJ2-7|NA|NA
CASSPGGLSYEQYF
TGTGCCAGCAGCCCCGGGGGGCTCTCCTACGAGCAGTACTTC
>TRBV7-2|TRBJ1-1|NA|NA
CASSLANSVVAFF
TGTGCCAGCAGCTTAGCCAACTCCGTGGTAGCTTTCTTT
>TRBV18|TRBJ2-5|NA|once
CASPESGRETQYF
TGTGCCAGCCCAGAATCGGGTCGAGAGACCCAGTACTTC
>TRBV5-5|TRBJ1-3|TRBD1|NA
CASSAGQGVFGNTIYF
TGTGCCAGCAGCGCTGGACAGGGGGTGTTTGGAAACACCATATATTTT
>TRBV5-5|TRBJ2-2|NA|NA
CASSLTFTGELFF
TGTGCCAGCAGCCTAACTTTCACCGGGGAGCTGTTTTTT
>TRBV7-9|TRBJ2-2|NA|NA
CASTQDAGELFF
TGTGCCAGCACCCAGGATGCCGGGGAGCTGTTTTTT
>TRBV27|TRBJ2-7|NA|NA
CASRPGSAKEQYF
TGTGCCAGCAGGCCCGGGTCAGCGAAGGAGCAGTACTTC
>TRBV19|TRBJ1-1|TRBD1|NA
CASSIRGTGGLSTEAFF
TGTGCCAGTAGTATCCGCGGCACAGGGGGCCTCTCTACTGAAGCTTTCTTT
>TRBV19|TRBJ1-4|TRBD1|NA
CASSIVQTGSNEKLFF
TGTGCCAGTAGTATAGTCCAGACAGGGTCGAATGAAAAACTGTTTTTT
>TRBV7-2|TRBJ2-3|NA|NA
CASSFGFGTDTQYF
TGTGCCAGCAGCTTCGGGTTCGGCACAGATACGCAGTATTTT
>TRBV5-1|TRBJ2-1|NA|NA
CASSLGGGGYNEQFF
TGCGCCAGCAGCTTGGGAGGGGGAGGGTACAATGAGCAGTTCTTC
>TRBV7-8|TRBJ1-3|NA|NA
CASSPQARGVGNTIYF
TGTGCCAGCAGCCCTCAAGCCCGGGGGGTTGGAAACACCATATATTTT
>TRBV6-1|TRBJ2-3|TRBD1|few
CASTLRTGSTDTQYF
TGTGCCAGCACATTGCGGACAGGGAGTACAGATACGCAGTATTTT
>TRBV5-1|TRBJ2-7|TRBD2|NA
CASSGQGGRAYEQYF
TGCGCCAGCAGTGGGCAGGGAGGGAGAGCCTACGAGCAGTACTTC
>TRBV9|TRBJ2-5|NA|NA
CASSVGGGGGETQYF
TGTGCCAGCAGCGTAGGAGGGGGCGGAGGGGAGACCCAGTACTTC
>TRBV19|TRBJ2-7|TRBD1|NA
CASSMRQGAMYEQYF
TGTGCCAGTAGTATGAGGCAGGGGGCGATGTACGAGCAGTACTTC
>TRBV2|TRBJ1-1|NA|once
CASSTKMGLDNTEAFF
TGTGCCAGCAGTACCAAAATGGGGCTAGATAACACTGAAGCTTTCTTT